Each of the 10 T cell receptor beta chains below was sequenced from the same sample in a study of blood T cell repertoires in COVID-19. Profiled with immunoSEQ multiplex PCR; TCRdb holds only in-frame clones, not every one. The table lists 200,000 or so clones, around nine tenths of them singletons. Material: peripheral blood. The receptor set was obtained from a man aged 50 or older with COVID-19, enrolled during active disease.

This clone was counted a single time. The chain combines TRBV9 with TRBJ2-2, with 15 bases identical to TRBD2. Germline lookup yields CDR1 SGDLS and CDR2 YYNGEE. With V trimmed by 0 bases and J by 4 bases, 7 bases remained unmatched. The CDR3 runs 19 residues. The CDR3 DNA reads TGTGCCAGCAGCGTAGCCGGACTAGCGGGGGGGTATGGCACCGGGGAGCTGTTTTTT. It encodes CASSVAGLAGGYGTGELFF.

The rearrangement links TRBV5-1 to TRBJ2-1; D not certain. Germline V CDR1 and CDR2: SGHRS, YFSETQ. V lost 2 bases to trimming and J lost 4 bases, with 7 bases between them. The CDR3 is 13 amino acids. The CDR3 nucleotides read TGCGCCAGCAGCTTAAACAGATACAATGAGCAGTTCTTC. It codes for CASSLNRYNEQFF.

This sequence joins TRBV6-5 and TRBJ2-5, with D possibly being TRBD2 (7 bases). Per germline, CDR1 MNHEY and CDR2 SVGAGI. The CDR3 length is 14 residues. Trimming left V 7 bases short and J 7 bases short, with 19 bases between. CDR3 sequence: CASIPGGGAGTQYF. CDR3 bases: TGTGCCAGCATCCCCGGAGGGGGGGCAGGGACCCAGTACTTC.

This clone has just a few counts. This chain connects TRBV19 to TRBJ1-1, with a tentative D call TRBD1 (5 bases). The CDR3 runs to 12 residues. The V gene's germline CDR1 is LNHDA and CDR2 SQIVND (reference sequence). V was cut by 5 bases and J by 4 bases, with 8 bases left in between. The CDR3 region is CASSSGITEAFF. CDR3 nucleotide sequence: TGTGCCAGTAGTTCAGGGATCACTGAAGCTTTCTTT.

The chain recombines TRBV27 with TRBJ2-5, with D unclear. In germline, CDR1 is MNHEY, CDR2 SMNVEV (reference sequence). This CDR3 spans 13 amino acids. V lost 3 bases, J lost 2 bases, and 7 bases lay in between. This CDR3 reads CASSFNIQETQYF. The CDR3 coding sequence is TGTGCCAGCAGTTTTAACATTCAAGAGACCCAGTACTTC.

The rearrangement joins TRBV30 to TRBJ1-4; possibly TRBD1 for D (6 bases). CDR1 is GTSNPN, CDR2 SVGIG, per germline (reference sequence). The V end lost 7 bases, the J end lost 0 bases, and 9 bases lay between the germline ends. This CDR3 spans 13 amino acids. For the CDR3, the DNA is TGTGCCTCGACAGGTGCAACTAATGAAAAACTGTTTTTT. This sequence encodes CASTGATNEKLFF.

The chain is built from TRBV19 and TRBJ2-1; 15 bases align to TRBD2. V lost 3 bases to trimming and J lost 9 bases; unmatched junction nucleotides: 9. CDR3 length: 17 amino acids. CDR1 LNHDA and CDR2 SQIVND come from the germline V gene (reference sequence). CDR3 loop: CASSIGGTSGGFSEQFF. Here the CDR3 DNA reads TGTGCCAGTAGTATCGGAGGGACTAGCGGGGGGTTTAGTGAGCAGTTCTTC.

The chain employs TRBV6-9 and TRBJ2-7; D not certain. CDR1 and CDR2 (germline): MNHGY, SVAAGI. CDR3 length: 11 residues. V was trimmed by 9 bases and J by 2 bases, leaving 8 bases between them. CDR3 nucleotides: TGTGCCAGTAGAGTAACCTACGAGCAGTACTTC. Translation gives CASRVTYEQYF.

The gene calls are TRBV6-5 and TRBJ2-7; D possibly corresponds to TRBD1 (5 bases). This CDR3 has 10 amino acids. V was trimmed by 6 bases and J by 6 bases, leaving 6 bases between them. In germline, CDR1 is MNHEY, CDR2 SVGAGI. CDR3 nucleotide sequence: TGTGCCAGCAGGCAGGGCGAGCAGTACTTC. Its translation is CASRQGEQYF.

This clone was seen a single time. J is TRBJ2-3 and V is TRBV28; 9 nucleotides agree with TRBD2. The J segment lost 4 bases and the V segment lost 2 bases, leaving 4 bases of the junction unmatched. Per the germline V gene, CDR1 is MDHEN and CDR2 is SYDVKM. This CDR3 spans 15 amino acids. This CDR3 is CASSLAGGHADTQYF. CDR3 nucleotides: TGTGCCAGCAGTTTAGCGGGGGGGCACGCAGATACGCAGTATTTT.